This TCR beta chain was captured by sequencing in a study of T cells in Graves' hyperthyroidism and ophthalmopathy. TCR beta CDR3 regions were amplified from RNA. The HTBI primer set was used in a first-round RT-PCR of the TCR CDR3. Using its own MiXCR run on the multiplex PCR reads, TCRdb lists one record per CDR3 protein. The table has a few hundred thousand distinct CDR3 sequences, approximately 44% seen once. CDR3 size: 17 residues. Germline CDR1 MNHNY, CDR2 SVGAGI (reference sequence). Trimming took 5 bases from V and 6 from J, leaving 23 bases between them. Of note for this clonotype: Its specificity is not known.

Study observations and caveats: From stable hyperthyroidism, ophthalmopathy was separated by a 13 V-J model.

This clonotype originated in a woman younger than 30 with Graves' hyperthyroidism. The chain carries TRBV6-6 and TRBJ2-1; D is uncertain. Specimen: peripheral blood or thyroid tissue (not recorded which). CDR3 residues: CASSEVGAPVPGNEQFF. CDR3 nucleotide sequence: TGTGCCAGCAGTGAAGTAGGTGCCCCAGTCCCTGGCAATGAGCAGTTCTTC.